The T cell receptor (beta chain) under discussion was sequenced for a study of T cell repertoires in aging, cancer and after chemotherapy. V was clipped by 4 bases and J by 8 bases; unmatched bases: 9. The CDR3 contains 16 residues. CDR1 is SEHNR, CDR2 FQNEAQ, per germline (reference sequence). Rearranged V-D-J TRB sequences were amplified with a mixed TRB-A/B primer pool. TCRdb analysed the multiplex PCR reads with MiXCR anew, one entry per CDR3 protein. The table has roughly 10,000 distinct CDR3 sequences, roughly 33% seen once. The template was genomic DNA from peripheral blood, not RNA. This clonotype turned up a few times.

The material sequenced was blood. The sequence came from a human donor in good health. The donor label of this sample is uncertain. The chain is built from TRBV7-9 and TRBJ1-6, with 9 bases aligning to TRBD1. This chain's CDR3 is CASSSTGTGWDSPLHF. The CDR3 nucleotides are TGTGCCAGCAGCTCAACCGGGACAGGGTGGGATTCACCCCTCCACTTT.